Listed below are T cell receptor beta chains from one sample, sequenced in a study of graft-versus-host responses after intestinal transplantation. Data came from immunoSEQ multiplex PCR; TCRdb stores just in-frame clones and leaves some out. This sample has around 100,000 clones, with roughly nine tenths found just once. Their specific antigens are unknown. This specimen was unstimulated CD4+ T cells sorted from spleen or lymph node cells, taken before transplant. These receptors all come from a human donor who was the organ donor for an intestinal transplant. Both conserved end residues are part of each CDR3.

J,V,CDR3
TRBJ2-2,TRBV19,CATSGGETGELFF
TRBJ1-4,TRBV19,CASSIQNFEKLFF
TRBJ1-5,TRBV2,CASSAFENSNQPQHF
TRBJ2-7,TRBV5-1,CASTAGGTYEQYF
TRBJ1-6,TRBV28,CASRDRGRSPLHF
TRBJ2-2,TRBV11-3,CASSLVSTGELFF
TRBJ1-5,TRBV7-6,CASSWGVGTDNQPQHF
TRBJ1-4,TRBV14,CASSQDAGGHEKLFF
NA,TRBV10-3,CAISDTTYEQYF
TRBJ1-5,TRBV9,CASAKKRGWTRVNLCQNNQPQHF
TRBJ1-5,TRBV9,CASSVRGDRNQPQHF
TRBJ2-2,TRBV10-3,CAIGTKAGGPYTGELFF
TRBJ1-4,TRBV7-3,CASSSTQGKNEKLFF
TRBJ1-2,TRBV2,CASSAENYGYTF
NA,TRBV5-1,CASSSRTGGTYEQYF
TRBJ1-3,TRBV4-2,CASSQENSRNTIYF
TRBJ1-2,TRBV2,CASGGDGTNYGYTF
TRBJ2-7,TRBV6-5,CASRRGLLGEQYF
TRBJ1-5,TRBV30,CAWKGQPDQPQHF
TRBJ2-2,TRBV19,CASTEGGYTGELFF
TRBJ1-1,TRBV19,CASSPQGRTEAFF
TRBJ2-5,TRBV5-1,CASSSWGREETQYF
TRBJ1-1,TRBV4-2,CASSQVWDGEAFF
TRBJ1-4,TRBV2,CASRFTAEKLFF
TRBJ2-1,TRBV5-5,CASSLWAGAGNEQFF
TRBJ2-5,TRBV10-3,CASASGGGQETQYF
TRBJ2-3,TRBV6-5,CASRTGTVSTDTQYF
TRBJ2-7,TRBV6-5,CASSRGQGKNEQYF
TRBJ1-2,TRBV6-1,CAIPGRRTGYTF
TRBJ2-5,TRBV9,CASSVRSGGLGETQYF
TRBJ2-7,TRBV6-1,CASSERGGQKYEQYF
TRBJ2-7,TRBV6-5,CASSYGGALREQYF
TRBJ1-3,TRBV5-1,CASSLENRGSSGNTIYF
TRBJ2-7,TRBV21-1,CASSKMRDSISYEQYF
TRBJ1-2,TRBV6-1,CASSADGLGGYTF
TRBJ1-1,TRBV11-2,CATRQHGTGVMNTEAFF
TRBJ2-3,TRBV6-5,CASSRGDRATDTQYF
TRBJ1-1,TRBV11-2,CASSLGVMGTEAFF
TRBJ2-2,TRBV18,CASSPLTGDTGELFF
TRBJ2-6,TRBV2,CASSEDSGANVLTF
TRBJ2-5,TRBV28,CASSRLAAETQYF
TRBJ1-4,TRBV6-5,CASSGMGAANEKLFF
TRBJ2-7,TRBV23-1,CASSQNAGCLHEQYF
TRBJ1-1,TRBV30,CAWRSGVSYGAFF
TRBJ1-6,TRBV6-5,CASSRQILSNSPLHF
TRBJ2-7,TRBV10-3,CATTETAYEQYF
TRBJ2-3,TRBV5-1,CASSLKDTQYF
TRBJ2-1,TRBV6-6,CASSYRAGGPDEQFF
TRBJ2-7,TRBV28,CASDRDRGTEQYF
TRBJ1-2,TRBV2,CASSGDRVGGYTF
TRBJ1-5,TRBV6-1,CASRDGQGINQPQHF
TRBJ1-3,TRBV2,CASRQDLSSGNTIYF
TRBJ2-7,TRBV5-1,CASSHGGGSQTLYEQYF
TRBJ1-1,TRBV6-6,CATHDTTGYNTEAFF
TRBJ1-2,TRBV7-9,CASSFSATYGYTF